This T cell receptor beta chain originates from a study of CD8 T cells in Susac syndrome (dated by TCRdb to the late 2010s). Notes on the research overall: Among the Susac syndrome patients who were sequenced, clinically active disease was present in roughly six and clinical remission was observed in 8 or 9. Susac syndrome patients were therapy-naive, on corticosteroids (some also receiving IVIg), or on IVIg alone at blood withdrawal. Repertoire sequencing was used to test whether CD8+ T cell activation and differentiation in Susac syndrome was antigen driven. Broad study findings and their caveats: The number of individuals in the TCR sequencing and HLA analysis was recognized as being relatively small. The CD4+ T cell repertoire of patients with Susac syndrome showed no detectable clonal expansion.

RNA was extracted using the RNeasy kit, and roughly 0.5 to 1 ug of the RNA was reverse transcribed with random hexamers. The immunoSEQ multiplex PCR assay, covering 54 Vbeta and 13 Jbeta segments, was used to amplify TCR beta CDR3 regions. To correct PCR amplification bias, a synthetic template baseline was used for both primer optimization and computational correction. For the original study's pipeline: Only productive sequences were kept, with reads annotated to V, D and J genes according to IMGT and analyzed in immunoSEQ Analyzer. Clonality was calculated as one minus the Shannon entropy normalized by log2 of the number of productive unique sequences. Public and private clones were assessed among the 100 most prevalent clones of each patient and control. A clone was defined as Susac-specific if it was absent from the healthy and MS cohorts, from about a thousand published viral clones and from other ImmuneACCESS disease sequences. TCRdb reanalyzed the raw reads on its own, using fastp at Q25 for trimming and MiXCR for clone calling, and kept in-frame beta chains. Every entry covers one CDR3 protein and lists the most common genes and DNA from its rows. V and J calls and clone size were set by TCRdb, not the authors. This sample comprises roughly 250,000 distinct CDR3 sequences, less than 96% of them detected only once. Together, the top ten hold approximately 0.094% of the sample.

Comments on this clonotype: What this receptor recognizes is not known. Per-base quality was not reported, and no clone a single base away is much larger than it.

High-throughput TCR beta sequencing profiled peripheral blood CD8+ and CD4+ T cells from healthy donors, Susac syndrome patients and multiple sclerosis patients. The Susac syndrome patients fulfilled recently defined diagnostic criteria for either definite or probable disease. CD8+ TEMRA cells were enriched by FACS, while bulk CD8+ and CD4+ T cells were purified by magnetic negative isolation. Blood was collected in EDTA tubes and processed within 24 hours, with PBMCs isolated through density gradient centrifugation. PBMCs intended for TCR sequencing were frozen in liquid nitrogen and were later thawed in a 37 degrees C water bath. The sorted or isolated CD4+, CD8+ and CD8+ TEMRA cells reached a purity of at least 90%. Relative to germline, V is missing 7 bases and J is missing 0 bases, with 0 bases of the junction outside any gene match. The CDR3 measures 12 amino acids from cysteine to phenylalanine. The retained sequence is limited to the CDR3, 36 bases, with the frame set at the first base. CDR1 SQVTM and CDR2 ANQGSEA are derived from the germline V gene.

Sequencing was carried out using CD4+ T cells from PBMCs. The receptor chain draws on TRBV29-1 and TRBJ2-1, with 7 bases aligning to TRBD2. The receptor's source is a human donor with Susac syndrome. DNA sequence: TGCAGCGGCGGGAGCTCCTACAATGAGCAGTTCTTC. Translated, it gives CSGGSSYNEQFF.